This TCR beta chain was sequenced during a study of molecular identifiers for immune sequencing clone quantification. Study results and caveats: The study found clones above 20 RNA copies held over 98% of effector molecules and under 1% in naive cells.

This clonotype was observed many times. Its antigen is currently unknown. The germline V and J ends were trimmed by 0 bases and 7 bases, with 16 bases remaining between them. The germline V gene encodes CDR1 DFQATT and CDR2 SNEGSKA (reference sequence). The CDR3 extends over 15 amino acids. Previously described methods and listed TCR primers were used for bulk TCR libraries. TCRdb re-called the PCR reads with MiXCR, one entry per CDR3 protein. Here the sample spans 490,000 or so distinct CDR3 sequences, roughly a fifth being singletons. Naive CD8 sequencing libraries were generated from around 20,000 to 1,000,000 sorted cells, with 10%, 30% or 50% RNA as input.

The sample comprised naive CD8+ T cells from blood, with Jurkat cell RNA spiked in. Subset defined: FACS-sorted CD8+CD4-CCR7+CD45RA+ naive T cells. The clonotype originates from a human donor in good health. Some libraries in this study had Jurkat cell RNA spiked in. The chain couples TRBV20-1 to TRBJ1-5; no clear D. CDR3 region: CSARDEVRTGQPQHF. The CDR3 DNA reads TGCAGTGCTAGAGATGAAGTCCGGACGGGACAGCCCCAGCATTTT.